This TCR beta chain was retrieved from a study of shared clonotypes between healthy human individuals. Trimming removed 6 bases at V and 7 bases at J, with 9 bases between. The CDR3 has 11 residues. The germline V gene has CDR1 SNHLY and CDR2 FYNNEI. Subsets obtained from CD4+ cells comprised CD45RA+ naive and CD45RA-negative memory cells. For each subset, genomic DNA was distributed in equal portions over several immunoSEQ plates. The sorted-subset replicate PCRs were given roughly 190 ng DNA, which is 25,000 to 35,000 T cell genomes. Clones were read by immunoSEQ multiplex PCR, and TCRdb kept only the in-frame ones, dropping some. Of millions of clones in the sample, 85% to 95% were seen once.

The clonotype originates from a man between 18 and 35 years old in good health. Sequenced material: naive CD4+ T cells sorted from blood. Subset meaning: CD45RA+ positively selected. The J gene is TRBJ1-1, the V gene TRBV2; D is uncertain. CDR3 region: CASSESHEAFF. The CDR3 nucleotides are TGTGCCAGCAGCGAAAGTCATGAAGCTTTCTTT.